The 9 T cell receptor beta chains below come from one sample, sequenced in a study of Graves' ophthalmopathy and Graves' hyperthyroidism (dated by TCRdb to the late 2010s). Sequenced on an Illumina HiSeq 2000. TCR beta CDR3 regions were amplified from RNA transcripts for repertoire sequencing. The first round was an RT-PCR using HTBI primers with the Qiagen OneStep RT-PCR kit, and this first round was followed by a second-round multiplex PCR, then size selection and purification. In-frame beta chains were kept once TCRdb had trimmed the public reads at Q25 with fastp and called clones with MiXCR. Rows merge per CDR3 protein into single entries with the most common DNA and genes. For this sample the table gives over a million distinct CDR3 sequences, of which less than 45% were detected only once. In total, the top ten clones hold over 8.5% of the sample. What was sequenced was peripheral blood or thyroid tissue (not recorded which). Receptors originate from an adult man with Graves' hyperthyroidism.

The V call is TRBV6-5, the J call TRBJ1-1, with D possibly TRBD1 on 6 matching bases. Per germline, CDR1 MNHEY and CDR2 SVGAGI. The CDR3 covers 13 residues. Trimming took 2 bases from V and 5 from J, leaving 9 bases between them. The CDR3 sequence: CASSYQGRTEAFF. The DNA for the CDR3 is TGTGCCAGCAGTTACCAGGGGCGAACTGAAGCTTTCTTT.

The gene calls are TRBV4-3 and TRBJ2-2, with D uncertain. Germline CDR1 is LGHNA and CDR2 is YSLEER. The CDR3 has 15 residues. V lost 1 base and J lost 1, with 7 bases in between. The DNA of the CDR3 is TGCGCCAGCAGCCAAGGACACATGAACACCGGGGAGCTGTTTTTT. Translated: CASSQGHMNTGELFF.

This clonotype came up a few times. V usage is TRBV6-1 and J usage is TRBJ2-7, with D possibly being TRBD1 or TRBD2 (5 bases each). The V and J ends lost 5 bases and 6 bases respectively, with 26 bases between them. The CDR3 runs 17 residues. CDR1 and CDR2 (germline): MNHNS, SASEGT. In nucleotides, the CDR3 is TGTGCCAGCAGTCGCCCGAGCAGGGTAGGGACGAGCGGCGAGCAGTACTTC. Translation gives CASSRPSRVGTSGEQYF.

This clonotype was seen a few times. This chain joins TRBV28 and TRBJ1-5; D is unclear. The CDR3 is made up of 13 amino acids. The ends were cut back, 2 bases at V and 7 bases at J, with 9 bases in the middle. Germline V CDR1 and CDR2: MDHEN, SYDVKM. DNA of the CDR3: TGTGCCAGCAGTTTAGTGGGGAAACAGCCCCAGCATTTT. Protein: CASSLVGKQPQHF.

The chain combines TRBV29-1 with TRBJ1-2; D is ambiguous. Germline CDR1 SQVTM, CDR2 ANQGSEA. The length of the CDR3 is 14 residues. The V gene lost 3 bases and the J gene lost 7 bases, with 18 bases spanning the gap. CDR3 coding DNA: TGCAGCGTTGACGAACGCCTAACCTCACGTGGCTACACCTTC. Encoded protein: CSVDERLTSRGYTF.

This clonotype was seen at least ten times. This chain connects TRBV7-2 to TRBJ1-1; D is perhaps TRBD1 (6 bases). V lost 4 bases to trimming and J lost 1 base, with 10 bases between them. The V gene's germline CDR1 is SGHTA and CDR2 FQGNSA. The CDR3 totals 14 residues. The CDR3 sequence: CASSWGHQNTEAFF. The CDR3 bases are TGTGCCAGCAGCTGGGGACATCAGAACACTGAAGCTTTCTTT.

CDR3 sequence (DNA): TGTGCCAGTAGTATAGCCGTCCCCACAGGAACACACTCCTACGAGCAGTACTTC. Its protein is CASSIAVPTGTHSYEQYF. The chain is built from TRBV19 and TRBJ2-7, with TRBD1 as a possible D gene (5 bases). This CDR3 has 18 residues. Germline CDR1 and CDR2: LNHDA and SQIVND (reference sequence). Between the trimmed V and J ends, which lost 1 base and 0 bases, there was a span of 19 bases.

This clonotype occurred once. The J gene is TRBJ1-1, the V gene TRBV20-1, with a weak D call TRBD1 (6 bases). CDR1 and CDR2 (germline): DFQATT, SNEGSKA (reference sequence). With 6 bases removed from V and 4 bases from J, the gap between germline ends came to 18 bases. The CDR3 runs to 14 residues. As DNA, the CDR3 is TGCAGTGCCCCCTTGGACAGCCAAGGCACTGAAGCTTTCTTT. This encodes CSAPLDSQGTEAFF.

This clonotype appeared a few times. The chain has TRBV7-8 and TRBJ2-5; unclear D gene. Germline-derived CDR1 and CDR2 are SGHVS and FQNEAQ. The CDR3 is 14 amino acids. V shed 7 bases and J shed 2 bases, with 14 bases lying between them. Written as DNA, the CDR3 is TGTGCCAGCAAAATTACAAACCATCAAGAGACCCAGTACTTC. Translation: CASKITNHQETQYF.